These 14 T cell receptor beta chains share one sample of origin, sequenced in a study of shared clonotypes between healthy human individuals. The data were produced by immunoSEQ multiplex PCR, yet TCRdb's version contains in-frame clones alone and is incomplete. The table shows about a million clones, with 60% to 80% occurring only once. Specimen: memory CD4+ T cells from PBMCs. Regarding subset: CD45RA-negative fraction. Receptor source: a young man in good health. Some clones in this sample may be carry-over from other donors' samples.

The chain has TRBV28 and TRBJ1-2; D is uncertain. The V end lost 4 bases, the J end lost 0 bases, and 12 bases lay between the germline ends. Per germline, CDR1 MDHEN and CDR2 SYDVKM. This CDR3 spans 15 amino acids. The CDR3 DNA reads as TGTGCCAGCAGTTCACGTGGGCGGCCTAACTATGGCTACACCTTC. It translates to CASSSRGRPNYGYTF.

The rearrangement joins TRBV28 to TRBJ2-3, with D possibly TRBD2 on 6 matching bases. CDR1 is MDHEN, CDR2 SYDVKM, per germline. Trimming took off 8 bases at V and 4 bases at J, with 16 bases between the two ends. This CDR3 is 14 amino acids long. In DNA form, the CDR3 reads TGTGCCAGCGAGGCTAGCGCGGGCCCAGATACGCAGTATTTT. This translates into CASEASAGPDTQYF.

With respect to this clone: The same CDR3 is also encoded by other DNA sequences in this sample. The chain couples TRBV18 to TRBJ2-3, with D uncertain. CDR3 size: 13 residues. Germline lookup yields CDR1 KGHSH and CDR2 LQKENI. V shed 0 bases and J shed 5 bases, with 6 bases lying between them. CDR3 sequence (DNA): TGTGCCAGCTCACCACCAGAGAGAGATACGCAGTATTTT. Amino acids: CASSPPERDTQYF.

J is TRBJ1-5 and V is TRBV18, with unresolved D. V was trimmed by 5 bases and J by 12 bases, leaving 14 bases between them. Germline loops: CDR1 KGHSH, CDR2 LQKENI. The CDR3 has 12 amino acids. The CDR3 here is CASSVQREVQHF. CDR3 coding DNA: TGTGCCAGCTCAGTACAAAGGGAAGTCCAGCATTTT.

In this sample, this clone turned up a few times. V is TRBV27 and J is TRBJ2-1; unclear D gene. CDR1 and CDR2 from the germline V gene are MNHEY and SMNVEV (reference sequence). V gave up 1 base and J gave up 7 bases, with 20 bases separating them. The CDR3 sequence is 17 residues long. CDR3: CASSLYFRQAMGNEQFF. The CDR3 DNA reads as TGTGCCAGCAGTTTATACTTTCGTCAGGCGATGGGGAATGAGCAGTTCTTC.

The chain is built from TRBV7-6 and TRBJ2-3, with D perhaps matching TRBD2 (6 bases). V gave up 5 bases and J gave up 7 bases, with 16 bases separating them. This CDR3 spans 14 amino acids. CDR1 is SGHVS and CDR2 is FNYEAQ in the germline V gene. In nucleotides, the CDR3 is TGTGCCAGCAGCCGACATGGGGCGGGGAATACGCAGTATTTT. It codes for CASSRHGAGNTQYF.

V usage is TRBV29-1 and J usage is TRBJ2-2, with 12 bases fitting TRBD2. Losses at the gene ends were 6 bases for V and 3 bases for J; bases not matched to a gene: 5. The CDR3 totals 15 residues. Germline CDR1 and CDR2: SQVTM and ANQGSEA. This chain's CDR3 is CSVTSGSVYTGELFF. In nucleotides, the CDR3 is TGCAGCGTGACTAGCGGGAGCGTGTACACCGGGGAGCTGTTTTTT.

This chain connects TRBV15 to TRBJ2-3; D is possibly TRBD1 or TRBD2 (5 bases each). From germline, CDR1 is LNHNV and CDR2 YYDKDF (reference sequence). Trimming stripped 0 bases from V and 2 bases from J, with 18 bases between. The CDR3 length is 18 residues. This chain's CDR3 is CATSRDGPRGRYTDTQYF. DNA of the CDR3: TGTGCCACCAGCAGAGATGGCCCGAGGGGTCGGTACACAGATACGCAGTATTTT. Using reference TRBV15 and TRBJ2-3 for the parts outside the CDR3, the full variable domain is DAMVIQNPRYQVTQFGKPVTLSCSQTLNHNVMYWYQQKSSQAPKLLFHYYDKDFNNEADTPDNFQSRRPNTSFCFLDIRSPGLGDTAMYLCATSRDGPRGRYTDTQYFGPGTRLTVL.

The chain couples TRBV18 to TRBJ2-7, with 12 nucleotides matching TRBD2. V shed 5 bases, J shed 3 bases, and the junction held 14 bases outside the gene matches. There are 18 residues in the CDR3. CDR1 is KGHSH, CDR2 LQKENI, per germline. For the CDR3, the DNA is TGTGCCAGCTCATCAACAGGGGGAACTAGCGGGAGGATCTACGAGCAGTACTTC. Its translation: CASSSTGGTSGRIYEQYF.

Remarks on this clone: Other DNA sequences in the sample encode the same CDR3. V gene TRBV6-6 combines with J gene TRBJ2-4, with 8 bases lining up with TRBD2. From germline, CDR1 is MNHNY and CDR2 SVGAGI (reference sequence). The CDR3 covers 13 residues. J lost 5 bases, V lost 6 bases, and 3 bases had no gene match. The CDR3 nucleotides are TGTGCCAGCAGCCGGGGGGGGGAAAACATTCAGTACTTC. It translates to CASSRGGENIQYF.

The V gene is TRBV18, the J gene TRBJ2-7; D unclear. Germline CDR1 reads KGHSH; CDR2 reads LQKENI. The CDR3 length is 14 residues. Trimming took off 4 bases at V and 2 bases at J, with 12 bases between the two ends. The CDR3 DNA follows: TGTGCCAGCTCACAGGTCGCAGTTCCCTACGAGCAGTACTTC. Residues: CASSQVAVPYEQYF.

The rearrangement links TRBV7-9 to TRBJ2-7; 8 bases map to TRBD2. The trim removed 3 bases at V and 3 bases at J, leaving 7 bases unmatched. The CDR3 has 15 residues. Germline assignment: CDR1 SEHNR and CDR2 FQNEAQ (reference sequence). The CDR3 sequence is CASSLGNSGVYEQYF. As DNA, the CDR3 is TGTGCCAGCAGCTTGGGGAATAGCGGGGTCTACGAGCAGTACTTC. Full variable domain (missing parts from reference TRBV7-9 and TRBJ2-7): DTGVSQNPRHKITKRGQNVTFRCDPISEHNRLYWYRQTLGQGPEFLTYFQNEAQLEKSRLLSDRFSAERPKGSFSTLEIQRTEQGDSAMYLCASSLGNSGVYEQYFGPGTRLTVT.

This clone showed up just a few times. The chain links TRBV5-1 to TRBJ2-5; D unresolved. Germline lookup yields CDR1 SGHRS and CDR2 YFSETQ. The CDR3 spans 11 residues. Deletions cut 2 bases from V and 5 bases from J, with 4 bases between. CDR3 loop: CASSFHETQYF. CDR3 bases: TGCGCCAGCAGCTTTCACGAGACCCAGTACTTC.

The chain is built from TRBV18 and TRBJ1-2, with D possibly matching TRBD1 (6 bases). The CDR3 covers 13 residues. V was clipped by 5 bases and J by 3 bases, with 10 bases between them. The V gene's germline CDR1 is KGHSH and CDR2 LQKENI. The CDR3 sequence is CASSLDSYYGYTF. The CDR3 bases are TGTGCCAGCTCATTGGACAGCTACTATGGCTACACCTTC.